Presented here are 24 T cell receptor beta chains from one specimen sequenced in a study of cytomegalovirus exposure and HLA in healthy donors. Primers: 60 Vbeta forward and 13 Jbeta reverse. Profiled with immunoSEQ multiplex PCR; TCRdb holds only in-frame clones, not every one. The sample carries 120,000 or so clones, around 75% recorded once. The sequenced material came from PBMCs. The origin of the receptors is a man in his thirties or forties in good health and CMV-seronegative.

V gene TRBV5-4 combines with J gene TRBJ2-3, with 11 nucleotides matching TRBD2. The ends lost 4 bases at V and 1 base at J; junction bases unmatched: 5. This CDR3 spans 16 amino acids. In germline, CDR1 is SGHNT, CDR2 YYREEE (reference sequence). CDR3: CASSRELAGGTDTQYF. The CDR3 DNA is TGTGCCAGCAGCCGAGAACTAGCGGGGGGCACAGATACGCAGTATTTT.

In nucleotides, the CDR3 is TGCAGCGTTTTTGAAGGGCTGGGGGGTTTCTTT. It codes for CSVFEGLGGFF. The chain links TRBV29-1 to TRBJ1-1, with D possibly matching TRBD1 (5 bases). The CDR3 runs to 11 residues. V was pared by 5 bases and J by 13 bases, with 17 bases between. Germline loops: CDR1 SQVTM, CDR2 ANQGSEA.

The chain couples TRBV5-5 to TRBJ2-4; D possibly corresponds to TRBD2 (6 bases). Germline lookup yields CDR1 SGHKS and CDR2 YYEKEE (reference sequence). V was shortened by 5 bases and J by 2 bases, with 26 bases between the two germline ends. This CDR3 spans 19 amino acids. This chain's CDR3 is CASSFDGTPLFSPKNIQYF. The CDR3 DNA is TGTGCCAGCAGTTTTGACGGGACTCCCCTATTTTCGCCCAAAAACATTCAGTACTTC.

V usage is TRBV27 and J usage is TRBJ2-1, with 10 bases fitting TRBD2. The CDR3 is 15 residues long. Trimming removed 6 bases from V and 4 bases from J; junction bases left unmatched: 6. Germline V gene lookup returns CDR1 MNHEY and CDR2 SMNVEV (reference sequence). The CDR3 sequence: CASSLLAGIYNEQFF. CDR3 sequence (DNA): TGTGCCAGCAGCCTACTAGCGGGGATATACAATGAGCAGTTCTTC.

V gene TRBV4-2 combines with J gene TRBJ1-5, with 12 bases aligning to TRBD1. The CDR3 is made up of 21 amino acids. V trimming: 1 base; J trimming: 4 bases; junction bases outside the gene matches: 17. Germline V gene sequence: CDR1 LGHNA, CDR2 YNFKEQ. Here the CDR3 reads CASSQVQGPGTGGAGNQPQHF. In nucleotides, the CDR3 is TGTGCCAGCAGCCAAGTGCAGGGCCCTGGGACAGGGGGCGCGGGAAATCAGCCCCAGCATTTT.

This clone occurred a few times. The chain uses TRBV29-1 and TRBJ2-3; TRBD1 agrees at 7 bases. The CDR3 runs to 12 residues. Per the germline V gene, CDR1 is SQVTM and CDR2 is ANQGSEA. V was pared by 2 bases and J by 6 bases, with 2 bases of the junction left unmatched. In DNA, the CDR3 is TGCAGCGTTGAAACACAGGGGGATACGCAGTATTTT. Translating it yields CSVETQGDTQYF.

The chain links TRBV5-4 to TRBJ2-5, with 13 bases that match TRBD2. The CDR3 has 18 amino acids. V lost 2 bases and J lost 4; bases outside the gene matches: 11. CDR1 SGHNT and CDR2 YYREEE come from the germline V gene (reference sequence). As DNA, the CDR3 is TGTGCCAGCAGCTTTGGTGTGCGGACTAGCGGGGGAAGAGAGACCCAGTACTTC. This translates into CASSFGVRTSGGRETQYF. The variable domain in full, completed from reference TRBV5-4 and TRBJ2-5, reads ETGVTQSPTHLIKTRGQQVTLRCSSQSGHNTVSWYQQALGQGPQFIFQYYREEENGRGNFPPRFSGLQFPNYSSELNVNALELDDSALYLCASSFGVRTSGGRETQYFGPGTRLLVL.

This clone was seen more than once but under ten times. CDR3 residues: CASREGGISEKLFF. CDR3 nucleotides: TGTGCCAGCAGAGAGGGCGGGATAAGCGAAAAACTGTTTTTT. V and J are TRBV7-9 and TRBJ1-4, with unresolved D. The CDR3 has 14 residues. V dropped 6 bases and J dropped 8 bases, with 16 bases sitting between them. Germline V gene data show CDR1 as SEHNR and CDR2 as FQNEAQ (reference sequence).

This chain uses TRBV6-6 with TRBJ2-2, with 8 bases aligning to TRBD1. V trimming: 6 bases; J trimming: 1 base; junction bases outside the gene matches: 1. The CDR3 is made up of 14 amino acids. CDR1 MNHNY and CDR2 SVGAGI come from the germline V gene (reference sequence). CDR3 nucleotide sequence: TGTGCCAGCAGCGACAGGGGGAACACCGGGGAGCTGTTTTTT. This sequence encodes CASSDRGNTGELFF.

This sequence joins TRBV27 and TRBJ2-2; no clear D gene. The ends were cut back, 1 base at V and 2 bases at J, with 8 bases in the middle. Germline CDR1 and CDR2: MNHEY and SMNVEV (reference sequence). This CDR3 spans 15 amino acids. The CDR3 DNA reads TGTGCCAGCAGTTTATATCAGGCCAACACCGGGGAGCTGTTTTTT. This codes for CASSLYQANTGELFF.

The V gene is TRBV18, the J gene TRBJ1-1; a possible D gene is TRBD1 (5 bases). From germline, CDR1 is KGHSH and CDR2 LQKENI. The CDR3 loop spans 15 amino acids. Trimming shortened V by 3 bases and J by 0 bases, and 11 bases separated the two germline ends. The CDR3 sequence is CASSPVTELNTEAFF. CDR3 coding DNA: TGTGCCAGCTCACCCGTGACAGAACTGAACACTGAAGCTTTCTTT.

The chain joins TRBV7-8 to TRBJ1-1, with D possibly being TRBD1 (5 bases). Germline values: CDR1 SGHVS, CDR2 FQNEAQ. The CDR3 spans 13 residues. V lost 3 bases and J lost 6, with 11 bases in between. Here the CDR3 reads CASSFDSYSEAFF. The CDR3 region has the DNA TGTGCCAGCAGCTTCGACAGCTATTCTGAAGCTTTCTTT.

This rearrangement joins TRBV6-5 to TRBJ1-5; 8 positions agree with TRBD1. The CDR3 is 14 amino acids. The germline CDR1 and CDR2 sequences are MNHEY and SVGAGI. Germline trimming cut 4 bases from V and 5 bases from J; bases unmatched to any gene: 4. DNA for the CDR3: TGTGCCAGCAGTTCGATGACAGGGGATCAGCCCCAGCATTTT. Amino acid sequence: CASSSMTGDQPQHF.

The rearrangement links TRBV28 to TRBJ1-6; D gene uncertain. The V gene's germline CDR1 is MDHEN and CDR2 SYDVKM. The CDR3 loop spans 17 amino acids. V was cut by 4 bases and J by 5 bases, with 18 bases left in between. DNA for the CDR3: TGTGCCAGCAGTTCCGCGGGCCTTACACCTGATAATTCACCCCTCCACTTT. It translates to CASSSAGLTPDNSPLHF.

This clone was seen only a few times. The chain has TRBV2 and TRBJ2-7, with 9 nucleotides matching TRBD1. Germline V lookup: CDR1 SNHLY, CDR2 FYNNEI. The V segment lost 4 bases and the J segment 3 bases; nucleotides outside the gene matches: 13. This CDR3 has 17 residues. CDR3 nucleotides: TGTGCCAGCAGTGTGGACAGGGGCGGAAGAACTAACTACGAGCAGTACTTC. Its translation is CASSVDRGGRTNYEQYF.

Comment on this clone: The junction does not match germline at one end; this may be a read error. The chain couples TRBV7-9 to TRBJ1-2; weak D call: TRBD1 (5 bases). Germline V gene sequence: CDR1 SEHNR, CDR2 FQNEAQ (reference sequence). The CDR3 covers 13 residues. The DNA for the CDR3 is TGTTCCAGCAGCTTATCAGGGAACTATGGCTACACCTTC. Translation: CSSSLSGNYGYTF.

The J gene is TRBJ2-3, the V gene TRBV7-9; TRBD1 matches 9 bases. With V trimmed by 4 bases and J by 2 bases, 7 bases remained unmatched. The CDR3 runs to 16 residues. Germline lookup yields CDR1 SEHNR and CDR2 FQNEAQ (reference sequence). CDR3 DNA sequence: TGTGCCAGCAGCTACGCCGGGACAGGGAACACAGATACGCAGTATTTT. This codes for CASSYAGTGNTDTQYF.

The chain carries TRBV7-9 and TRBJ2-6; D gene ambiguous. V lost 6 bases and J 4 bases, leaving 16 bases between the germline ends. Germline loops: CDR1 SEHNR, CDR2 FQNEAQ (reference sequence). The CDR3 is 16 residues long. The CDR3 bases are TGTGCCAGCAGACCTCCATTCAGACTGGGGGCCAACGTCCTGACTTTC. Encoded protein: CASRPPFRLGANVLTF. Filled out from reference TRBV7-9 and TRBJ2-6, the complete variable domain reads DTGVSQNPRHKITKRGQNVTFRCDPISEHNRLYWYRQTLGQGPEFLTYFQNEAQLEKSRLLSDRFSAERPKGSFSTLEIQRTEQGDSAMYLCASRPPFRLGANVLTFGAGSRLTVL.

The chain recombines TRBV9 with TRBJ1-5; 7 bases agree with TRBD1. CDR1 and CDR2 (germline): SGDLS, YYNGEE. The J segment lost 6 bases and the V segment lost 2 bases, leaving 5 bases of the junction unmatched. This CDR3 has 14 residues. The CDR3 sequence: CASSVHRGGQPQHF. CDR3 nucleotides: TGTGCCAGCAGCGTTCACAGGGGTGGTCAGCCCCAGCATTTT.

The chain combines TRBV6-5 with TRBJ1-4; 8 bases map to TRBD1. CDR1 MNHEY and CDR2 SVGAGI come from the germline V gene. Trimming cost V 0 bases and J 8 bases; bases outside gene matches: 5. The CDR3 covers 15 residues. The CDR3 DNA reads TGTGCCAGCAGTTACTCGGGGACAGGCGGAGAAAAACTGTTTTTT. As protein: CASSYSGTGGEKLFF.

The rearrangement joins TRBV30 to TRBJ1-2, with a possible D match to TRBD1 (5 bases). CDR1 is GTSNPN, CDR2 SVGIG, per germline (reference sequence). Deletions cut 5 bases from V and 2 bases from J, with 15 bases between. This CDR3 is 14 amino acids long. In DNA, the CDR3 is TGTGCCTGGGGGGCCGGCGTCGGAAACTATGGCTACACCTTC. This codes for CAWGAGVGNYGYTF. Complete variable domain (other parts from reference TRBV30 and TRBJ1-2): SQTIHQWPATLVQPVGSPLSLECTVEGTSNPNLYWYRQAAGRGLQLLFYSVGIGQISSEVPQNLSASRPQDRQFILSSKKLLLSDSGFYLCAWGAGVGNYGYTFGSGTRLTVV.

The chain recombines TRBV11-2 with TRBJ2-7, with TRBD1 matching over 11 bases. The CDR3 is 15 residues long. Unmatched junction bases numbered 0, after V lost 0 bases and J lost 2 bases. Germline V gene sequence: CDR1 SGHAT, CDR2 FQNNGV. DNA for the CDR3: TGTGCCAGCAGCTTAGAGGGACAGGGGGCCTACGAGCAGTACTTC. It specifies CASSLEGQGAYEQYF.

This clone was recorded only once. V usage is TRBV2 and J usage is TRBJ1-1; possible D gene TRBD1, 5 bases. Germline lookup yields CDR1 SNHLY and CDR2 FYNNEI. V shed 8 bases and J shed 9 bases, with 10 bases lying between them. The length of the CDR3 is 10 residues. This CDR3 reads CASGGGKAFF. CDR3 in DNA: TGTGCCAGCGGGGGGGGTAAAGCTTTCTTT.

A few counts support this clone. V and J are TRBV5-1 and TRBJ1-2, with TRBD1 matching 7 bases. J gave up 10 bases and V 0 bases, and 9 bases lay outside the gene matches. Germline V CDR1 and CDR2: SGHRS, YFSETQ. This CDR3 spans 14 amino acids. This CDR3 is CASSLVGSGTDYTF. The CDR3 DNA follows: TGCGCCAGCAGCTTGGTTGGGTCAGGGACAGACTACACCTTC.